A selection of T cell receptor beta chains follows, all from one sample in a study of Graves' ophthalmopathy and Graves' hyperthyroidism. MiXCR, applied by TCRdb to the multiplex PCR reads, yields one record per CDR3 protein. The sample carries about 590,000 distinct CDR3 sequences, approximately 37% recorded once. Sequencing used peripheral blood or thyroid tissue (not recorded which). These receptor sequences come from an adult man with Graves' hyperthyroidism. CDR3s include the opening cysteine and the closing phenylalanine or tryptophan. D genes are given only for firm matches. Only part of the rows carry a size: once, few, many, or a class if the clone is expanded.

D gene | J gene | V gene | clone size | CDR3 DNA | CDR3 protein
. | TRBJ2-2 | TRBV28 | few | TGTGCCAGTCGACTAGGGGCCGGGGAGCTGTTTTTT | CASRLGAGELFF
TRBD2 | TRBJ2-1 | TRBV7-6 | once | TGTGCCGGCAGCTTAGCGAATAGCGGGAGCAATGAGCAGTTCTTC | CAGSLANSGSNEQFF
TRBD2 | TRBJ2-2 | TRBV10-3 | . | TGTGCCATCTGGACTAGCGGGGGCGCGAACACCGGGGAGCTGTTTTTT | CAIWTSGGANTGELFF
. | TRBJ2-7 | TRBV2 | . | TGTGCCAGCAGTGAAGCTGGGCGGGGAACCTACGAGCAGTACTTC | CASSEAGRGTYEQYF
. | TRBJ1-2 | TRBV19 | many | TGTGCCAGTAGTAGCCGGGCCGTAAGCTACACCTTC | CASSSRAVSYTF
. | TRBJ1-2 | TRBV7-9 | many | TGTGCCAGCAGCTCCGGGCACTCCCCGTATGGCTACACCTTC | CASSSGHSPYGYTF
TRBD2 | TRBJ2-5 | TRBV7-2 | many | TGTGCCAGCAGCCCACCGGGACTAAAAGAGACCCAGTACTTC | CASSPPGLKETQYF
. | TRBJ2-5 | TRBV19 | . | TGTGCCAGTAGTATCCAGGGTGGCCAAGAGACCCAGTACTTC | CASSIQGGQETQYF
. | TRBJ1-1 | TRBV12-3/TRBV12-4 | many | TGTGCCAGCAGTCCCGGACTACAGAACACTGAAGCTTTCTTT | CASSPGLQNTEAFF
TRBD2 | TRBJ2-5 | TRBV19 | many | TGTGCCAGTAGTATGGGGACTAGCGGTGAGACCCAGTACTTC | CASSMGTSGETQYF
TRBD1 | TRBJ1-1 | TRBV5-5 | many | TGTGCCAGCAGCCTGGATTGGCAGGGGGCGCGAAACACTGAAGCTTTCTTT | CASSLDWQGARNTEAFF
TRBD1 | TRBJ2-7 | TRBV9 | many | TGTGCCAGCAGCAGCTCGACAGGGGGTAACTACGAGCAGTACTTC | CASSSSTGGNYEQYF
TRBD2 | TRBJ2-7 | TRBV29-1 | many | TGCAGCGTCCCCGACAGCGGGGGCTACGAGCAGTACTTC | CSVPDSGGYEQYF
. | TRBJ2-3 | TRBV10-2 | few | TGCGCCAGCAGTGACATAGCGGAATTGCAGTATTTT | CASSDIAELQYF
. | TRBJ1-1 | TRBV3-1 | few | TGTGCCAGCAGCCAAACATCCGATGAAGCTTTCTTT | CASSQTSDEAFF
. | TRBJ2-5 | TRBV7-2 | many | TGTGCCAGCAGCAAAAGTCCTTACGGGGGTTCGGAGACCCAGTACTTC | CASSKSPYGGSETQYF
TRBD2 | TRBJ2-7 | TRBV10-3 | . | TGTGCCAGCAGCCAAGATATGGTAGCGGGAGCGAACGAGCAGTACTTC | CASSQDMVAGANEQYF
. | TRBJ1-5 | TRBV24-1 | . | TGTGCCACCAGTGACCAAGCTAGCAATCAGCCCCAGCATTTT | CATSDQASNQPQHF
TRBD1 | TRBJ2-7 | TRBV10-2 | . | TGTGCCAGCAGCCAAGACTCGGGGACAGCCTACGAGCGGTACTTC | CASSQDSGTAYERYF
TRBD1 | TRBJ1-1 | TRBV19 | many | TGTGCCAGTAGTCTATACAGGGGTAACACTGAAGCTTTCTTT | CASSLYRGNTEAFF
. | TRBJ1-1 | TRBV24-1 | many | TGTGCCACCAGAACTGCCGCGAACACTGAAGCTTTCTTT | CATRTAANTEAFF
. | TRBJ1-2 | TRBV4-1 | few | TGCGCCAGCAGCCAAGTAGAGGGAGGGCTTGGCTACACCTTC | CASSQVEGGLGYTF
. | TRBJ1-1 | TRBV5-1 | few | TGCGCCAGCAGCTTGGCTGGGTTCGATGAAGCTTTCTTT | CASSLAGFDEAFF
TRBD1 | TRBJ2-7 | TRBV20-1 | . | TGCAGTGCTGCGACAGGGGGCGGAAATGAGCAGTACTTC | CSAATGGGNEQYF
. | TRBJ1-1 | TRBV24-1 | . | TGTGCCACCAGTGACGGTGACATGAACACTGAAGCTTTCTTT | CATSDGDMNTEAFF
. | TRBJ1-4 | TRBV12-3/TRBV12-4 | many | TGTGCCAGCAGTTTTTACAGCTATGAAAAACTGTTTTTT | CASSFYSYEKLFF
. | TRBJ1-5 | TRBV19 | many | TGTGCCAGTAGTATCGGCGGGCGCTCAATACGTCAGCCCCAGCATTTT | CASSIGGRSIRQPQHF
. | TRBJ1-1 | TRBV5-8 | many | TGTGCCAGCAGCTCGATCGGTAAATTGAACACTGAAGCTTTCTTT | CASSSIGKLNTEAFF
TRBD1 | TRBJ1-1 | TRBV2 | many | TGTGCCAGCAGTGCAGGCCAGGGGGTGTTTGAAGCTTTCTTT | CASSAGQGVFEAFF
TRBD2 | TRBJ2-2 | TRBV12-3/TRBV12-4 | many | TGTGCCAGCAGTTTCACTAGCGGGATAGGTTCCGGGGAGCTGTTTTTT | CASSFTSGIGSGELFF
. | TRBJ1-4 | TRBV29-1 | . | TGCAGCGTTTTGCTAGCGGGAGCGAACAATGAGAAACTGTTTTTT | CSVLLAGANNEKLFF
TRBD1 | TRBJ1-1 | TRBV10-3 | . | TGTGCCAGCAGAACCCCCTACGGGGACAGGCTGAACACTGAAGCTTTCTTT | CASRTPYGDRLNTEAFF
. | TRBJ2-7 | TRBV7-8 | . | TGTGCCAGCAGTTTACTAGCTAGCGCGCAGGAGCAGTACTTC | CASSLLASAQEQYF
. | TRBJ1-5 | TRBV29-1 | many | TGCAGCGTTTTGACGAGTGGGCAGCCCCAGCATTTT | CSVLTSGQPQHF
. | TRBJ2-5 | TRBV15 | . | TGTGCCACCAGCAGCTTACAGGGCATAACCCGGGAGACCCAGTACTTC | CATSSLQGITRETQYF
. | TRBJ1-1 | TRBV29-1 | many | TGCAGCGTTGGGGGAAGGATAGAAGCTTTCTTT | CSVGGRIEAFF
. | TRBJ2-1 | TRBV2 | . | TGTGCCAGCAGGGCGGCTAGCTTGGCCAATGAGCAGTTCTTC | CASRAASLANEQFF